The entry below describes one TCR beta chain. The repertoire was sequenced with immunoSEQ multiplex PCR; TCRdb's copy has only in-frame clones and lacks some. In the table there are 190,000 or so clones, around four fifths of which are singletons. The sample comes from a study of blood T cell repertoires in COVID-19. Overall study: The United States, Italy and Spain provided the acute and convalescent COVID-19 samples. T cells, B-cell-depleted T cells, or PBMCs supplied cDNA or gDNA.

Germline V gene sequence: CDR1 LGHDT, CDR2 YNNKEL (reference sequence). V gave up 4 bases and J gave up 0 bases, with 15 bases separating them. The CDR3 extends over 17 amino acids. V usage is TRBV3-1 (or the pseudogene TRBV3-2) and J usage is TRBJ1-4; D is ambiguous. Sequencing was performed on peripheral blood. The receptor was derived from a woman of 80 years or more with active or convalescent COVID-19. Here the CDR3 reads CASSPGVAGATNEKLFF. As DNA, the CDR3 is TGTGCCAGCAGCCCCGGGGTGGCGGGTGCAACTAATGAAAAACTGTTTTTT.